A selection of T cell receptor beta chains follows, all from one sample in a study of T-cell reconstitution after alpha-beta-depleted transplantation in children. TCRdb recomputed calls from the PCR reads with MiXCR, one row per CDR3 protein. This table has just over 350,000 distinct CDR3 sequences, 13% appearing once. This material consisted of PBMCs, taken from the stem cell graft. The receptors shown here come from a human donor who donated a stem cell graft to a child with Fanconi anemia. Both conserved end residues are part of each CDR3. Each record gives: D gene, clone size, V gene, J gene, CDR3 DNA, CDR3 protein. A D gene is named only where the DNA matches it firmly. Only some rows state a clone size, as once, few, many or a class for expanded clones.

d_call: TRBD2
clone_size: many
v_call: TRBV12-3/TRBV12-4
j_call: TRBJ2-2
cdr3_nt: TGTGCCAGCAGTCCGACCGGGACTAGGACCGGGGAGCTGTTTTTT
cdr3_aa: CASSPTGTRTGELFF

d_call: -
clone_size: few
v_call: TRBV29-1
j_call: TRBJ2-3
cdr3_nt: TGCAGCGTTGCCCGGACGGACACAGATACGCAGTATTTT
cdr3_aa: CSVARTDTDTQYF

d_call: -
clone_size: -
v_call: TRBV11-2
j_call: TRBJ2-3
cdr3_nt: TGTGCCAGCAGCCATAATACAGATACGCAGTATTTT
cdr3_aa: CASSHNTDTQYF

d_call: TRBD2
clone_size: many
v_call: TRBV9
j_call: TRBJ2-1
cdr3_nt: TGTGCCAGCAGCGTAGGGTTCCTAGCGGAACCTGAGCAGTTCTTC
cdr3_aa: CASSVGFLAEPEQFF

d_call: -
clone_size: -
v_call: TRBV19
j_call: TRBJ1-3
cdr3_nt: TGTGCCAGTAGTCCCGACCGTTGGAACTCTGGAAACACCATATATTTT
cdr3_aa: CASSPDRWNSGNTIYF

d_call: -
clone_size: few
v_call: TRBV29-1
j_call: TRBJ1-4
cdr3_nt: TGCAGCGTTCGAGTCGTAGAGGGGGAAATGAAACTGTTTTTT
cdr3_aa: CSVRVVEGEMKLFF

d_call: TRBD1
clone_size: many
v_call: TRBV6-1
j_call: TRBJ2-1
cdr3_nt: TGTGCCAGCAGCGACAGGGGATACAATGAGCAGTTCTTC
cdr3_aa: CASSDRGYNEQFF

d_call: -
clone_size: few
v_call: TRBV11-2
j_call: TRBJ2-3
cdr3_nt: TGTGCCAGCAGCCCACAGTGGGATACGCAGTATTTT
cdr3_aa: CASSPQWDTQYF

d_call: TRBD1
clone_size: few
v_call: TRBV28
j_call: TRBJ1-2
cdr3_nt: TGTGCCAGCACTCCGACAGGGTTGTTGGGATATGGCTACACCTTC
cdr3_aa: CASTPTGLLGYGYTF

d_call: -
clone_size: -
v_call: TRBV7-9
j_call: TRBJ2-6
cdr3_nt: TGTGCCAGTAAAAACTACGGTTCTGGGGCCAACGTCCTGACTTTC
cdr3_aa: CASKNYGSGANVLTF

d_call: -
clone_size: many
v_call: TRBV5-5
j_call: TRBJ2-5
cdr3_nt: TGTGCCAGCAGCTTGGAACCGGGGGCCGAGACCCAGTACTTC
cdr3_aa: CASSLEPGAETQYF

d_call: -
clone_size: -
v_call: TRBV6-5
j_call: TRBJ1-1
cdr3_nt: TGTGCCAGCACCAGAGGGGACACTGAAGCTTTCTTT
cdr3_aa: CASTRGDTEAFF

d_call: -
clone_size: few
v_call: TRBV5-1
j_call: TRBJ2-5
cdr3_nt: TGCGCCAGCAGCTTGGCTGGGGCCTTTGGGGAGACCCAGTACTTC
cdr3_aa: CASSLAGAFGETQYF

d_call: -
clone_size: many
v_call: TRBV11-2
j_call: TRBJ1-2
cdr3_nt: TGTGCCAGCAGCTTAGATCAGGCCTTTAGGGGCGGCTACACCTTC
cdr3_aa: CASSLDQAFRGGYTF

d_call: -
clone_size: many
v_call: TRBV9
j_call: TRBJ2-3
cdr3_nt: TGTGCCAGCAGCTCCGACGGGACTTACACAGATACGCAGTATTTT
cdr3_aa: CASSSDGTYTDTQYF

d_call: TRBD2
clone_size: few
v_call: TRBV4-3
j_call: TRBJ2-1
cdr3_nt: TGCGCCAGCAGCCAAAGCGGGGTTTACAATGAGCAGTTCTTC
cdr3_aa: CASSQSGVYNEQFF

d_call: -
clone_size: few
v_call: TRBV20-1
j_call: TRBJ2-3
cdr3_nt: TGCAGCCCAAGAGGAGATACGCAGTATTTT
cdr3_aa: CSPRGDTQYF

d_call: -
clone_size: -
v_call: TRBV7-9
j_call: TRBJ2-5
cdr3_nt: TGTGCCAGCAAAAACGGGTGGGGGCAGGGAGAGACCCAGTACTTC
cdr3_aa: CASKNGWGQGETQYF

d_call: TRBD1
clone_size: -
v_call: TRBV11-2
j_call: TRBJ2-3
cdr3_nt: TGTGCCAGCAGCTCCACCGGGACAGCTAGCACAGATACGCAGTATTTT
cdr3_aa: CASSSTGTASTDTQYF

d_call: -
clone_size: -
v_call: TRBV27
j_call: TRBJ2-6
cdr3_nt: TGTGCCAGCAGTAGCTCAGTTTTTTCCTCTGGGGCCAACGTCCTGACTTTC
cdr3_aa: CASSSSVFSSGANVLTF

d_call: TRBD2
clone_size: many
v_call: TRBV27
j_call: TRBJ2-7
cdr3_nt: TGTGCCAGCAGCCCGGGAGGAATGGACGAGCAGTACTTC
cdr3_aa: CASSPGGMDEQYF

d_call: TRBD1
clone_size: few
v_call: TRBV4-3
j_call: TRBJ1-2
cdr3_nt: TGCGCCAGCAGCCAGGACAGGGGAAGGCCTTATGGCTACACCTTC
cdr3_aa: CASSQDRGRPYGYTF

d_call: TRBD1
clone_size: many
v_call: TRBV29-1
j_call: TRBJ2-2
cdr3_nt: TGCAGCGTTGACAGGGGGCGAACCGGGGAGCTGTTTTTT
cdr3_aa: CSVDRGRTGELFF

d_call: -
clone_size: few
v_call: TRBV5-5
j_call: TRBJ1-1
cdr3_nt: TGTGCCAGCAGCTTGGGGGGGGTGACACTCCAAGCTTTCTTT
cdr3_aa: CASSLGGVTLQAFF

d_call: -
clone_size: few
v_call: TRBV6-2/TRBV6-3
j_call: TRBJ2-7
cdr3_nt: TGTGCCAGCAGTTACTCCCGGGAGTCCTACGAGCAGTACTTC
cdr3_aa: CASSYSRESYEQYF

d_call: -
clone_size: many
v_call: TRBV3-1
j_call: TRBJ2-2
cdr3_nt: TGTGCCAGCAGCCAAAATCCTCGGCGACGGGTCACCGGGGAGCTGTTTTTT
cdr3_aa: CASSQNPRRRVTGELFF

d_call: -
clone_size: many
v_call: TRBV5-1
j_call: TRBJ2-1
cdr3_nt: TGCGCCAGCAGCTTGGCCGGGGTTGACGCGAGGAAGTTCTTC
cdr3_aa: CASSLAGVDARKFF

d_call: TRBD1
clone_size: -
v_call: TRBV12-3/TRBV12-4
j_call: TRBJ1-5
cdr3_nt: TGTGCCAGCAGTTTAGAGGCCAGGGGGCTTGAGCAGCCCCAGCATTTT
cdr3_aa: CASSLEARGLEQPQHF

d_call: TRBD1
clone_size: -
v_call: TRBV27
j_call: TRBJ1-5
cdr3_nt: TGTGCCAGCAGTTCTCGCGGCCCGACAGGGATCAATCAGCCCCAGCATTTT
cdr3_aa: CASSSRGPTGINQPQHF